The present T cell receptor beta chain was sequenced within a study of somatic mutations in cytotoxic T cells in rheumatoid arthritis. Overall study: Sorting by flow gave nearly 100% purity for some V beta antibody-stained T-cell populations, including V beta1+ cells sequenced for TCRB.

In germline, CDR1 is WNHNN, CDR2 SYGVQD (reference sequence). The CDR3 covers 17 residues. The V segment lost 2 bases and the J segment 2 bases; nucleotides outside the gene matches: 7. How the authors handled the data: When patient CD8+ clones larger than 1% were compared with published virus-specific TCRB sequences, few matched. Produced via immunoSEQ multiplex PCR; TCRdb's table is partial and in-frame only. V and J calls and clone size are given by that table; D and trimming were obtained from the DNA. Here the sample spans approximately 20,000 clones, approximately 82% being singletons. The receptor comes from a man aged 18-30 years with rheumatoid arthritis. The J gene is TRBJ2-3, the V gene TRBV10-1; 10 bases fit TRBD2. Sequencing was done on a sample of CD8+ T cells sorted from blood. CDR3: CASSEVAGGSITDTQYF. The CDR3 region has the DNA TGCGCCAGCAGTGAGGTAGCGGGGGGCTCCATCACAGATACGCAGTATTTT.